This T cell receptor beta chain was observed in a study of blood T cells in healthy people across ages. Whole-study results and caveats: Expanded clonotype shifts may have been confounded, as the donors had an unknown CMV status. A roughly linear fall in TCR beta diversity per million T cells was seen with increasing age.

A word on this clonotype: Its antigen is unidentified.

Through a sample-barcoded 5' primer and a J-beta primer mix, a second PCR was run for about 6 to 12 cycles. TCRdb fed the 5' RACE reads into MiXCR, producing one record per CDR3 protein. The sample carries about 930,000 distinct CDR3 sequences, 25% to 35% recorded once. The sample was also reused in another study, on T cells of mothers and their children. This second report adds: A few healthy Caucasian mothers, along with their six children, served as the donors.

The sequenced sample was blood. The clonotype comes from a woman aged 40 to 49 in good health.

The CDR3 loop is CAATRSGSNQPQHF. CDR3 nucleotides: TGTGCCGCGACACGTTCGGGGAGCAATCAGCCCCAGCATTTT. The chain carries TRBV6-2 or TRBV6-3 and TRBJ1-5; D gene uncertain. Trimming took off 11 bases at V and 1 base at J, with 15 bases between the two ends. The germline CDR1 and CDR2 sequences are MNHEY and SVGEGT. This CDR3 is built from 14 residues.